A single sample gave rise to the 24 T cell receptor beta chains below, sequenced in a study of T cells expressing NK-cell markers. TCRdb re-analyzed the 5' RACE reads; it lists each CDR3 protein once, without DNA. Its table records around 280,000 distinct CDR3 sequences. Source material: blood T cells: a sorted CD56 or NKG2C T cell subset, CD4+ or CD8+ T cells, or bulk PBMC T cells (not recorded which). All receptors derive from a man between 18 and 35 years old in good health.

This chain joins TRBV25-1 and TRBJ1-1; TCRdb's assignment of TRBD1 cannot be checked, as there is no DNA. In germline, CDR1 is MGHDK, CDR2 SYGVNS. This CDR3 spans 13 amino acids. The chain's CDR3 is CASSDIPGGEAFF.

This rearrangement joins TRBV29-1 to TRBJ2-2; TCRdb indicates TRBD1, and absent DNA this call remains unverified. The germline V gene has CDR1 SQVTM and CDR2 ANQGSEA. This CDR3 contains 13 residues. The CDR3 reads CSVSRDPGGELFF.

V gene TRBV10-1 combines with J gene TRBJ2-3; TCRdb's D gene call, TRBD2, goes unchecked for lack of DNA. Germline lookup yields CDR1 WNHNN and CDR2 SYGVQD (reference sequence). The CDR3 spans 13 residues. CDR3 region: CATRTSGTYTQYF.

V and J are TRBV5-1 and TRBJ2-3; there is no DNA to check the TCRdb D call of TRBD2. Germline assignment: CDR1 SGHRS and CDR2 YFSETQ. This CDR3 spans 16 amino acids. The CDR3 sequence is CASSLVVGGPTDTQYF.

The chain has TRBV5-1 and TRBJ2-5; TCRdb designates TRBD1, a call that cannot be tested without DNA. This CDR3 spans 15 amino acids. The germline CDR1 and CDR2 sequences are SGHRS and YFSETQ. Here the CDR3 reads CASSYRDRGRETQYF.

The chain's CDR3 is CSSTYSRANEQFF. J is TRBJ2-1 and V is TRBV6-1; the TCRdb call, TRBD2, lacks DNA for checking. This CDR3 spans 13 amino acids. CDR1 and CDR2 from the germline V gene are MNHNS and SASEGT.

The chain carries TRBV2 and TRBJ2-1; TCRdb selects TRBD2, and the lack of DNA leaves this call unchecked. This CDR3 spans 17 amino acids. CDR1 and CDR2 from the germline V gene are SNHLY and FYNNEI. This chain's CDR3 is CASRGLAGDLTYNEQFF.

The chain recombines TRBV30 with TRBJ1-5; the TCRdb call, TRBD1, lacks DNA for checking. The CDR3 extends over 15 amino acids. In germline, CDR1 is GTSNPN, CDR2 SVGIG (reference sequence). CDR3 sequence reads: CAWSLLDRGNQPQHF.

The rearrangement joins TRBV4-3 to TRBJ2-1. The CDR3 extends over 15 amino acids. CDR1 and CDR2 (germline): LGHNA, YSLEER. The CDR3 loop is CASSPGQFSYNEQFF.

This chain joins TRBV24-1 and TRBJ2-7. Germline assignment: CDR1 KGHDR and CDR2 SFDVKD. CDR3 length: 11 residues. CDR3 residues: CATSDSQVQYF.

This CDR3 is CASSLDRANEQFF. This sequence joins TRBV11-2 and TRBJ2-1. The CDR3 length is 13 residues. Germline V lookup: CDR1 SGHAT, CDR2 FQNNGV.

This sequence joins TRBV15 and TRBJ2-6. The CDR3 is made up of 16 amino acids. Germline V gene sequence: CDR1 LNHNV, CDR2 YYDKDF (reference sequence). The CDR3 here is CATSRESSSGANVLTF.

CDR3 residues: CASSFSPRRISGNTIYF. The V and J genes are TRBV13 and TRBJ1-3; lacking DNA, the TRBD1 call made by TCRdb goes unchecked. Per germline, CDR1 PRHDT and CDR2 FYEKMQ (reference sequence). This CDR3 spans 17 amino acids.

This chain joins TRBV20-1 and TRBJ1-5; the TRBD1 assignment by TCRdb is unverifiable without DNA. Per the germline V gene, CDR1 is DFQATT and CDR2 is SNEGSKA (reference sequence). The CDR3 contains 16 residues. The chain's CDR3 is CSARLGQRYSNQPQHF.

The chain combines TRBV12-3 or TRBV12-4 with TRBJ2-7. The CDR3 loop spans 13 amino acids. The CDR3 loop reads CASRIAGAYEQYF.

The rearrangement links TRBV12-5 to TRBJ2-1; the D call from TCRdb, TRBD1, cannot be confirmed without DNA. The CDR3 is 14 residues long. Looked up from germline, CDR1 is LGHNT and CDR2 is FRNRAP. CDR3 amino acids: CASGLGGQGNEQFF.

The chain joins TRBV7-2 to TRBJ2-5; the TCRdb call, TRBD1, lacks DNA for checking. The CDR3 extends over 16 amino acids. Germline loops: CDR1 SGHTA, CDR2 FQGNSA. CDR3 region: CASSLYRTGFPETQYF. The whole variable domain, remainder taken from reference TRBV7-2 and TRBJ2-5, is GAGVSQSPSNKVTEKGKDVELRCDPISGHTALYWYRQSLGQGLEFLIYFQGNSAPDKSGLPSDRFSAERTGGSVSTLTIQRTQQEDSAVYLCASSLYRTGFPETQYFGPGTRLLVL.

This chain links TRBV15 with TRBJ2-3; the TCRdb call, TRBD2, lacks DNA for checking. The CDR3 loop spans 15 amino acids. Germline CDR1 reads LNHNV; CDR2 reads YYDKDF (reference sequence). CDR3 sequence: CATSRSGRGVDTQYF.

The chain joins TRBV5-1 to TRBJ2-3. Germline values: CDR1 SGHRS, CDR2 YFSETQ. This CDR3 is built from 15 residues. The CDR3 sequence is CASSFDGASTDTQYF.

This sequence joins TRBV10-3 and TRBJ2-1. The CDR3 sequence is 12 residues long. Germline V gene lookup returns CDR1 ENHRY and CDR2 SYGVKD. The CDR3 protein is CAISSLGNEQFF.

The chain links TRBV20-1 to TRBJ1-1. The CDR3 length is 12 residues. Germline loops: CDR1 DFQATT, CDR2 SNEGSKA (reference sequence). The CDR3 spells CSAYDRNTEAFF.

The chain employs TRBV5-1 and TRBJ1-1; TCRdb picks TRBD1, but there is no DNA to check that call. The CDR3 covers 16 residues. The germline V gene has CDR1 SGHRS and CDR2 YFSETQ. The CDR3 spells CASSSRTGKVNTEAFF.

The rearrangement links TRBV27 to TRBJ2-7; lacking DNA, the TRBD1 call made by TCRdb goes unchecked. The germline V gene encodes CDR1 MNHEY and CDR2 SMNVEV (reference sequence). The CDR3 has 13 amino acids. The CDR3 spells CASSFGAGGEQYF.

CDR3 residues: CASSFDGTGQETQYF. The V and J genes are TRBV5-6 and TRBJ2-5; TCRdb designates TRBD1, a call that cannot be tested without DNA. The CDR3 runs to 15 residues. From germline, CDR1 is SGHDT and CDR2 YYEEEE.